This T cell receptor beta chain was identified during a study of PD-1 blockade in classical Hodgkin lymphoma. This table comes from immunoSEQ multiplex PCR, and its TCRdb copy is limited to in-frame clones, with some not included. The sample carries 25,000 to 35,000 clones, 60% to 75% recorded once. V gave up 2 bases and J gave up 1 base, with 13 bases separating them. The germline CDR1 and CDR2 sequences are MNHEY and SVGAGI. The CDR3 consists of 16 residues. Study observations and caveats: Individuals who commenced nivolumab within less than 1 year of ASCT were excluded.

A note on this clone: The target antigen is unknown.

Each of the patients experienced relapse following autologous stem cell transplantation, and their brentuximab vedotin exposure differed. This TCR was recovered from a human donor with classical Hodgkin lymphoma. The rearrangement uses TRBV6-5 and TRBJ2-3, with D hard to call. Source: peripheral blood mononuclear cells (PBMCs), taken before the second cycle of nivolumab. The CDR3 reads CASSYVSKGRTDTQYF. In DNA form, the CDR3 reads TGTGCCAGCAGTTACGTCTCTAAGGGCCGCACAGATACGCAGTATTTT.